This TCR beta chain was obtained from a study of response to subunit inactivated influenza vaccine. Overall study findings and caveats: The authors put forward the suggestion that each seasonal influenza vaccination may bring in only a limited number of new T cells.

TCRdb itself ran the RT-PCR reads through MiXCR, one entry per CDR3 protein. The profile shows 160,000 or so distinct CDR3 sequences, about 11% of them singletons. The length of the CDR3 is 12 residues. The V gene lost 8 bases and the J gene lost 6 bases, with 11 bases spanning the gap. Germline loops: CDR1 SGHTA, CDR2 FQGTGA. This clonotype was seen repeatedly, ten times or more. The antigen remains undetermined. The V and J genes are TRBV7-3 and TRBJ2-1; D not certain. The source was non-naive T cells sorted from PBMCs, collected around seven weeks after vaccination. The receptor's source is a man aged 50 or older who received an inactivated influenza vaccine. The CDR3 here is CASGSLPNEQFF. The CDR3 coding sequence is TGTGCCAGCGGCTCACTCCCCAATGAGCAGTTCTTC.